Following are 8 T cell receptor beta chains from one sample sequenced in a study of shared clonotypes between healthy human individuals. The repertoire was sequenced with immunoSEQ multiplex PCR; TCRdb's copy has only in-frame clones and lacks some. Found here are 2 million to 2.5 million clones, approximately 95% of them singletons; the top ten hold approximately 0.4%. Sequenced sample: naive CD4+ T cells from PBMCs. The sample's subset: CD45RA+ positively selected. The receptors stem from a man aged 18-30 years in good health. Some clones in this sample may be carry-over from other donors' samples.

This rearrangement joins TRBV29-1 to TRBJ1-1; a weak D match, TRBD1 (5 bases). Germline CDR1 reads SQVTM; CDR2 reads ANQGSEA. CDR3 length equals 14 residues. Trimming cost V 7 bases and J 4 bases, with 19 bases left between them. CDR3 region: CSAPAQGFATEAFF. CDR3 DNA: TGCAGCGCCCCGGCCCAGGGTTTCGCCACTGAAGCTTTCTTT.

V is TRBV18 and J is TRBJ2-2; 13 positions agree with TRBD2. Germline assignment: CDR1 KGHSH and CDR2 LQKENI. This CDR3 contains 18 residues. With 2 bases clipped from V and 3 bases from J, the junction kept 6 bases outside the gene matches. Written as DNA, the CDR3 is TGTGCCAGCTCACCAGCCCTACTAGCGGGAGGGGACACCGGGGAGCTGTTTTTT. It is translated as CASSPALLAGGDTGELFF.

This chain connects TRBV5-4 to TRBJ1-1, with a possible D match to TRBD1 (5 bases). Trimming took off 6 bases at V and 4 bases at J, with 16 bases between the two ends. This CDR3 has 14 residues. Germline V gene lookup returns CDR1 SGHNT and CDR2 YYREEE (reference sequence). CDR3 bases: TGTGCCAGCACCGCGGGGGGGGGAAGCACTGAAGCTTTCTTT. Translated: CASTAGGGSTEAFF. Combining the CDR3 with reference TRBV5-4 and TRBJ1-1 gives the whole variable domain ETGVTQSPTHLIKTRGQQVTLRCSSQSGHNTVSWYQQALGQGPQFIFQYYREEENGRGNFPPRFSGLQFPNYSSELNVNALELDDSALYLCASTAGGGSTEAFFGQGTRLTVV.

The sample holds a few counts of this clone. The CDR3, as DNA: TGTGCCAGCACCCCCCCTGCGCAGCTGTTTTTT. Amino acids: CASTPPAQLFF. The chain carries TRBV6-7 and TRBJ2-2, with D hard to call. TRBV6-7 is recorded as an ORF, its role being uncertain. The CDR3 runs 11 residues. V lost 7 bases, J lost 12 bases, and 12 bases lay in between.

Concerning this clone itself: The sample carries other DNA sequences with the same CDR3. This chain connects TRBV2 to TRBJ2-3; D is undetermined. Per germline, CDR1 SNHLY and CDR2 FYNNEI. The CDR3 spans 12 residues. Trimming took off 3 bases at V and 6 bases at J, with 7 bases between the two ends. In DNA form, the CDR3 reads TGTGCCAGCAGTGAGGGAACGGATACGCAGTATTTT. It yields the protein CASSEGTDTQYF.

Worth noting for this clone: Other DNA sequences in this sample translate to the same CDR3. The chain employs TRBV7-2 and TRBJ1-1; maybe TRBD1 (5 bases). The CDR3 totals 14 residues. Trimming removed 3 bases at V and 1 base at J, with 9 bases between. Germline-derived CDR1 and CDR2 are SGHTA and FQGNSA. CDR3 DNA: TGTGCCAGCAGCTTTGCAGGGCCGAACACTGAAGCTTTCTTT. Protein sequence: CASSFAGPNTEAFF. The full variable domain, rest sourced from reference TRBV7-2 and TRBJ1-1, is GAGVSQSPSNKVTEKGKDVELRCDPISGHTALYWYRQSLGQGLEFLIYFQGNSAPDKSGLPSDRFSAERTGGSVSTLTIQRTQQEDSAVYLCASSFAGPNTEAFFGQGTRLTVV.

The chain has TRBV12-2 and TRBJ1-5. TRBV12-2 is labeled a pseudogene. The CDR3 has 15 residues. The CDR3 is CASRLDMGGNQPQHF. As DNA, the CDR3 is TGTGCAAGTCGCTTAGACATGGGGGGCAATCAGCCCCAGCATTTT.

This sequence joins TRBV5-1 and TRBJ2-1; D is undetermined. The CDR3 is 13 residues long. Germline assignment: CDR1 SGHRS and CDR2 YFSETQ. Trimming took 6 bases from V and 0 from J, leaving 7 bases between them. The CDR3 DNA reads as TGCGCCAGCAACCCGAGCTCCTACAATGAGCAGTTCTTC. Translation: CASNPSSYNEQFF.